This T cell receptor beta chain is drawn from a study of blood T cells in healthy people across ages. General study findings and limits: Correlation between TCR beta diversity and naive T cell percentage was strong.

Primers used in a second PCR of roughly 7 to 11 cycles were a sample-barcoded 5' primer and a J-beta primer mix. TCRdb called the 5' RACE reads again in MiXCR, with one record for every CDR3 protein. The data show approximately 800,000 distinct CDR3 sequences, approximately 35% seen once. This CDR3 is 17 amino acids long. From germline, CDR1 is LNHDA and CDR2 SQIVND (reference sequence). The V and J ends lost 5 bases and 3 bases respectively, with 22 bases between them. The sample holds a few counts of this clonotype. Its antigen is currently unknown. The receptor's source is a man younger than 35 in good health. Input material: blood. The chain links TRBV19 to TRBJ1-1, with D unresolved. The chain's CDR3 is CASSSSPGNSRDTEAFF. Written as DNA, the CDR3 is TGTGCCAGTAGTTCATCCCCCGGGAATTCGAGGGACACTGAAGCTTTCTTT. The whole variable domain, filled in from reference TRBV19 and TRBJ1-1, reads DGGITQSPKYLFRKEGQNVTLSCEQNLNHDAMYWYRQDPGQGLRLIYYSQIVNDFQKGDIAEGYSVSREKKESFPLTVTSAQKNPTAFYLCASSSSPGNSRDTEAFFGQGTRLTVV.